These 11 T cell receptor gamma chains share one sample of origin, sequenced in a study of gamma delta lymphoproliferative disorders and STAT genes. TCRdb reanalysed the multiplex PCR reads with CATT. This table has 2,600 or so gamma-chain clones, roughly 8.2% appearing once. The receptor sequences were amplified from genomic DNA of peripheral blood mononuclear cells. Sequencing input: blood. The receptors shown here come from a human donor in good health.

By share, this clone ranks as medium-sized. This chain links TRGV10 with TRGJ1 or TRGJ2. Here the J gene was assigned by germline matching of the DNA, as TCRdb has none. TRGV10 is recorded as an ORF, its role being uncertain. Trimming cost V 8 bases and J 2 bases; bases outside gene matches: 16. This CDR3 is built from 16 residues. CDR3: CAAWDLRPPDYYKKLF. CDR3 nucleotides: TGTGCTGCGTGGGATTTGCGCCCCCCAGATTATTATAAGAAACTCTTT.

On this clone itself: The DNA is omitted, as the CDR3 cannot be located on it reliably, and the CDR3 follows TCRdb's listing. Here the V gene is TRGV4, but the J gene went uncalled. CDR1 is EGSTGY and CDR2 is YDSYTSSV in the germline V gene. From its first to its last residue, the CDR3 has 20 amino acids. The CDR3 is CATYQSACKIRNSLAEEQHF.

This clone was found many times. The chain's CDR3 is CATWDRLAYKKLF. Written as DNA, the CDR3 is TGTGCCACCTGGGACAGGCTTGCTTATAAGAAACTCTTT. The V call is TRGV5, the J call TRGJ1 or TRGJ2. TCRdb offers no J gene call, so here the DNA was matched to germline to obtain one. The germline CDR1 and CDR2 sequences are VINAFY and YDVSNSKD. The CDR3 has 13 residues. Unmatched junction bases numbered 5, after V lost 0 bases and J lost 6 bases.

By frequency in the sample, this clone is medium-sized. The chain combines TRGV5 with TRGJ1 or TRGJ2. Assignment of the J gene here rests on matching the DNA to germline, because TCRdb gives none. CDR3 length equals 13 residues. The V gene end was trimmed by 10 bases and the J gene end by 5 bases; junction bases not matched to a gene: 14. Germline CDR1 and CDR2: VINAFY and YDVSNSKD. The CDR3 sequence: CATNSTRDYKKLF. The CDR3 DNA is TGTGCCACTAATTCAACGAGGGATTATAAGAAACTCTTT.

This clone is labeled medium-sized. V and J are TRGV4 and TRGJ1 or TRGJ2. TCRdb carries no J gene annotation; the J gene was assigned here by matching the DNA with germline. The germline CDR1 and CDR2 sequences are EGSTGY and YDSYTSSV. The CDR3 has 13 amino acids. Trimming took 2 bases from V and 3 from J; bases not matched to a gene: 4. The CDR3 nucleotides read TGTGCCACCTGGGATGAAGGTTATTATAAGAAACTCTTT. Its translation is CATWDEGYYKKLF.

Relative to its sample, this clone is medium-sized. V and J are TRGV2 and TRGJ1 or TRGJ2. The J gene, missing from TCRdb, was assigned here through DNA to germline matching. The V gene end was trimmed by 0 bases and the J gene end by 10 bases; junction bases not matched to a gene: 12. The CDR3 totals 14 residues. The germline CDR1 and CDR2 sequences are EGSNGY and YDSYNSKV. The CDR3 region is CATWDGPRGWKKLF. The CDR3 coding sequence is TGTGCCACCTGGGACGGGCCACGTGGATGGAAGAAACTCTTT.

By frequency in the sample, this clone is medium-sized (0.01 to 0.1%). TCRdb and the translated DNA give different amino acids at residue 8; the protein presented here is the one translated from the DNA. The chain joins TRGV2 to TRGJ1 or TRGJ2. In the absence of a J gene in TCRdb, the DNA was matched to germline to assign it here. This CDR3 has 13 amino acids. The germline CDR1 and CDR2 sequences are EGSNGY and YDSYNSKV. V was clipped by 0 bases and J by 5 bases; unmatched bases: 4. CDR3 sequence reads: CATWDGLHYKKLF. CDR3 DNA: TGTGCCACCTGGGACGGGCTCCATTATAAGAAACTCTTT.

Judged by abundance, this clone is medium-sized. The listed TCRdb protein conflicts with the DNA translation at residue 7, and the protein shown is translated directly from the DNA. V usage is TRGV2 and J usage is TRGJ1 or TRGJ2. TCRdb records no J gene; here it was assigned by comparing the DNA to germline. The germline CDR1 and CDR2 sequences are EGSNGY and YDSYNSKV. This CDR3 comprises 13 residues. Germline trimming cut 2 bases from V and 3 bases from J; bases unmatched to any gene: 4. The CDR3 DNA reads as TGTGCCACCTGGGACGAGGTTTATTATAAGAAACTCTTT. It codes for CATWDEVYYKKLF.

In its sample, this clone ranks as medium-sized. The V call is TRGV8, the J call TRGJ1 or TRGJ2. The J gene was not available in TCRdb and was assigned here by matching the DNA to germline segments. The CDR3 contains 12 residues. With V trimmed by 2 bases and J by 5 bases, 3 bases remained unmatched. Germline-derived CDR1 and CDR2 are VENAVY and YDSYNSRV. The CDR3 here is CATWDKHYKKLF. The CDR3, as DNA: TGTGCCACCTGGGATAAACATTATAAGAAACTCTTT.

This clone is medium-sized (0.01 to 0.1%) within its sample. Other DNA sequences within the sample encode an identical CDR3. The J gene is TRGJP1, the V gene TRGV10. The J gene was missing in TCRdb and was found by matching the end of the DNA to germline. TRGV10 is reported as an ORF; its role is uncertain. The CDR3 consists of 12 residues. V lost 8 bases and J lost 4; bases outside the gene matches: 2. In DNA, the CDR3 is TGTGCTGCGTGGGACACTGGTTGGTTCAAGATATTT. It encodes CAAWDTGWFKIF.

By proportion, this clone is medium-sized. One base away lies a much larger clone, so this may be a sequencing read error. The V and J genes are TRGV10 and TRGJ1 or TRGJ2. Germline matching of the DNA provided the J gene here, since TCRdb leaves it blank. TRGV10 is an ORF for which the function is uncertain. The CDR3 runs to 11 residues. The J segment lost 6 bases and the V segment lost 8 bases, leaving 5 bases of the junction unmatched. The CDR3, as DNA: TGTGCTGCGTGGGATTTTTATAAGAAACTCTTT. Its translation: CAAWDFYKKLF.